The T cell receptor beta chain under discussion was sequenced for a study of shared clonotypes between healthy human individuals. Overall study findings and caveats: In a few donors, around 4.5% of naive CD4 clonotypes appeared in common.

The donor cohort consisted entirely of Caucasian adults residing in Nashville, Tennessee. Naive CD45RA+ and memory CD45RA-negative subsets were split from CD4+ cells. An assay was performed, and its level was deep. Generated by immunoSEQ multiplex PCR, the TCRdb table keeps only in-frame clones and is missing some. The data show about 2.3 million clones, more than 80% seen once. Trimming took 8 bases from V and 1 from J, leaving 9 bases between them. The CDR3 is 13 residues long. Per germline, CDR1 MDHEN and CDR2 SYDVKM. This clone was seen only a few times. What it recognizes is unknown. The origin of this receptor is a man aged 18-30 years in good health. Some clones in this sample may be carry-over from other donors' samples. The sample comprised naive CD4+ T cells from PBMCs. Sample subset: CD45RA+ positively selected. V usage is TRBV28 and J usage is TRBJ1-5; D is possibly TRBD1 (5 bases). The CDR3 here is CASLQGSNQPQHF. For the CDR3, the DNA is TGTGCCAGCTTGCAGGGAAGCAATCAGCCCCAGCATTTT.